The clone carrying this T cell receptor beta chain was recorded only once. The entry originates in a study of T cell changes during pregnancy in multiple sclerosis. The CDR3 is 18 residues long. V shed 2 bases and J 0 bases; nucleotides not matched to a gene: 10. From germline, CDR1 is ENHRY and CDR2 SYGVKD. Sequencing was performed with immunoSEQ multiplex PCR; in TCRdb, only in-frame clones are kept and a portion is missing. The repertoire holds more than 80,000 clones, with 80% to 95% as singletons. This TCR was recovered from a female donor with multiple sclerosis, enrolled in a pregnancy study. The sequencing here drew on peripheral blood, taken after pregnancy. This chain uses TRBV10-3 with TRBJ1-5, with 7 positions matching TRBD1. The CDR3 DNA sequence: TGTGCCATCAGTGAGAGAAGGGCAGGGGGTGATAGCAATCAGCCCCAGCATTTT. It yields the protein CAISERRAGGDSNQPQHF.